The 27 T cell receptor beta chains presented below share a single source sample, sequenced in a study of neoadjuvant nivolumab and ipilimumab in lung cancer. Sequenced by immunoSEQ multiplex PCR; TCRdb stores in-frame clones only, minus some. The sample lists about 7,300 clones, more than 80% occurring once. The input for sequencing was tumor tissue, taken after neoadjuvant nivolumab, alone or with ipilimumab, at or shortly before surgery. The receptors were sampled from an adult with non-small cell lung cancer.

The chain has TRBV5-1 and TRBJ2-2; 9 bases agree with TRBD1. The CDR3 is made up of 16 amino acids. With 2 bases clipped from V and 5 bases from J, the junction kept 7 bases outside the gene matches. Germline V lookup: CDR1 SGHRS, CDR2 YFSETQ. CDR3 loop: CASSLARGQGTGELFF. The CDR3 region has the DNA TGCGCCAGCAGCTTAGCGAGGGGACAGGGTACCGGGGAGCTGTTTTTT.

This clone was seen more than once but under ten times. This rearrangement joins TRBV7-9 to TRBJ1-2; D unresolved. V lost 4 bases and J 12 bases, leaving 18 bases between the germline ends. This CDR3 comprises 13 residues. CDR1 and CDR2 from the germline V gene are SEHNR and FQNEAQ (reference sequence). The CDR3 coding sequence is TGTGCCAGCAGCTCGTCGTTGGATACTGTTAACACCTTC. Translation: CASSSSLDTVNTF.

This chain links TRBV30 with TRBJ2-2; D perhaps matches TRBD1 (6 bases). The V and J ends lost 3 bases and 4 bases respectively, with 18 bases between them. CDR1 GTSNPN and CDR2 SVGIG come from the germline V gene (reference sequence). This CDR3 is 16 amino acids long. CDR3 in DNA: TGTGCCTGGAGCATAGTGGGGGCGGTGATCACCGGGGAGCTGTTTTTT. Protein sequence: CAWSIVGAVITGELFF.

The gene calls are TRBV21-1 and TRBJ2-7; the table gives TRBD1 as D, unverified against the DNA. TRBV21-1 constitutes a pseudogene. CDR3 length: 15 amino acids. CDR3 coding DNA: TGTGCCAGCAGCATCCAAACAGGGATATCCTACGAGCAGTACTTC. It is translated as CASSIQTGISYEQYF.

V and J are TRBV2 and TRBJ1-2; no definite D call. V lost 6 bases, J lost 3 bases, and 8 bases lay in between. The CDR3 has 12 amino acids. Germline V gives CDR1 SNHLY, CDR2 FYNNEI. The DNA for the CDR3 is TGTGCCAGCAGGCAGGAGGACTATGGCTACACCTTC. This codes for CASRQEDYGYTF. The full variable domain, its missing parts supplied by reference TRBV2 and TRBJ1-2, is EPEVTQTPSHQVTQMGQEVILRCVPISNHLYFYWYRQILGQKVEFLVSFYNNEISEKSEIFDDQFSVERPDGSNFTLKIRSTKLEDSAMYFCASRQEDYGYTFGSGTRLTVV.

A few counts support this clone. The CDR3 spells CASSLQSGGFSGANVLTF. DNA of the CDR3: TGTGCCAGCAGCTTACAAAGCGGGGGTTTTTCTGGGGCCAACGTCCTGACTTTC. The chain recombines TRBV7-9 with TRBJ2-6; 8 nucleotides match TRBD2. After removal of 2 bases from V and 1 base from J, the junction contained 7 bases not matched to a gene. This CDR3 spans 18 amino acids. CDR1 is SEHNR, CDR2 FQNEAQ, per germline (reference sequence).

The chain combines TRBV19 with TRBJ2-5; D is perhaps TRBD2 (6 bases). Germline loops: CDR1 LNHDA, CDR2 SQIVND (reference sequence). The CDR3 loop spans 13 amino acids. The V end lost 7 bases, the J end lost 1 base, and 10 bases lay between the germline ends. The CDR3 sequence: CASNVGGQETQYF. Written as DNA, the CDR3 is TGTGCCAGTAACGTCGGGGGCCAAGAGACCCAGTACTTC.

This chain links TRBV19 with TRBJ2-5; 7 positions agree with TRBD1. CDR3 size: 16 residues. Trimming at V came to 3 bases and at J to 3 bases, leaving 10 bases not matched to a gene. Germline CDR1 and CDR2: LNHDA and SQIVND (reference sequence). This CDR3 is CASSMDSRGGEETQYF. The CDR3 nucleotides are TGTGCCAGTAGTATGGACAGTAGAGGGGGCGAAGAGACCCAGTACTTC.

This chain links TRBV4-1 with TRBJ2-5, with D possibly being TRBD1 (7 bases). CDR3 length: 15 residues. V lost 2 bases, J lost 6 bases, and 16 bases lay in between. CDR1 and CDR2 (germline): MGHRA, YSYEKL. The CDR3 spells CASSQILTGRKTQYF. The CDR3 DNA reads TGCGCCAGCAGCCAAATATTGACAGGGAGGAAGACCCAGTACTTC.

The chain has TRBV7-9 and TRBJ2-6; 8 nucleotides match TRBD1. V dropped 1 base and J dropped 0; count of bases not matched to a gene: 2. The germline gives CDR1 SEHNR, CDR2 FQNEAQ (reference sequence). The CDR3 loop spans 17 amino acids. The CDR3 region has the DNA TGTGCCAGCAGCTTAGGGACAGGGCTCTCTGGGGCCAACGTCCTGACTTTC. Translated: CASSLGTGLSGANVLTF.

V usage is TRBV6-6 and J usage is TRBJ1-2; maybe TRBD1 (6 bases). The CDR3 is 15 amino acids. CDR1 and CDR2 from the germline V gene are MNHNY and SVGAGI (reference sequence). V lost 2 bases and J lost 8, with 18 bases in between. The DNA of the CDR3 is TGTGCCAGCAGTTACGGGGGGGGCACGGCTAAAGGCTACACCTTC. Residues: CASSYGGGTAKGYTF.

V is TRBV5-1 and J is TRBJ2-1, with unresolved D. V was trimmed by 8 bases and J by 3 bases, leaving 15 bases between them. Germline V gives CDR1 SGHRS, CDR2 YFSETQ. The CDR3 totals 14 residues. The CDR3 sequence: CASTRWGIYNEQFF. The CDR3 DNA follows: TGCGCCAGTACAAGGTGGGGAATCTACAATGAGCAGTTCTTC. The variable domain in full, with the rest retrieved from reference TRBV5-1 and TRBJ2-1, is KAGVTQTPRYLIKTRGQQVTLSCSPISGHRSVSWYQQTPGQGLQFLFEYFSETQRNKGNFPGRFSGRQFSNSRSEMNVSTLELGDSALYLCASTRWGIYNEQFFGPGTRLTVL.

This clone was detected a few times. This rearrangement joins TRBV11-2 to TRBJ2-7; D perhaps matches TRBD2 (5 bases). The germline V gene encodes CDR1 SGHAT and CDR2 FQNNGV. With 0 bases removed from V and 9 bases from J, the gap between germline ends came to 12 bases. The CDR3 is 13 residues long. The chain's CDR3 is CASSLDLYEGQYF. Here the CDR3 DNA reads TGTGCCAGCAGCTTAGATCTATACGAGGGGCAGTACTTC. The complete variable domain, with remaining parts taken from reference TRBV11-2 and TRBJ2-7, reads EAGVAQSPRYKIIEKRQSVAFWCNPISGHATLYWYQQILGQGPKLLIQFQNNGVVDDSQLPKDRFSAERLKGVDSTLKIQPAKLEDSAVYLCASSLDLYEGQYFGPGTRLTVT.

The chain employs TRBV28 and TRBJ2-2; D is unclear. The V gene's germline CDR1 is MDHEN and CDR2 SYDVKM. This CDR3 region has 11 residues. V was pared by 7 bases and J by 6 bases, with 6 bases between. The CDR3 spells CASNDSGELFF. CDR3 DNA: TGTGCCAGCAACGACTCCGGGGAGCTGTTTTTT.

The chain has TRBV29-1 and TRBJ2-2, with 7 bases lining up with TRBD1. CDR3 length equals 14 residues. J lost 4 bases, V lost 6 bases, and 8 bases had no gene match. Germline V gene sequence: CDR1 SQVTM, CDR2 ANQGSEA. The CDR3 DNA is TGCAGCGTCGCTACAGGGGTCCGCACCGGGGAGCTGTTTTTT. As protein: CSVATGVRTGELFF.

The V gene is TRBV10-3, the J gene TRBJ1-5, with D unclear. This CDR3 contains 12 residues. Trimming removed 3 bases from V and 5 bases from J, with 5 bases in between. CDR1 and CDR2 from the germline V gene are ENHRY and SYGVKD. The CDR3 sequence is CAISDIHQPQHF. The DNA for the CDR3 is TGTGCCATCAGTGACATCCATCAGCCCCAGCATTTT.

The chain's CDR3 is CASSYFRQDFYGYTF. The CDR3 region has the DNA TGTGCCAGCAGTTACTTCCGACAGGACTTCTATGGCTACACCTTC. The chain recombines TRBV6-6 with TRBJ1-2; TRBD1 is a possible D gene (6 bases). This CDR3 comprises 15 residues. V lost 1 base and J 4 bases, leaving 13 bases between the germline ends. The germline gives CDR1 MNHNY, CDR2 SVGAGI (reference sequence).

The CDR3 DNA reads as TGTGCCAGCAGCCAAGGGGGCAGGGGAGAAAACACCATATATTTT. Encoded protein: CASSQGGRGENTIYF. The rearrangement uses TRBV4-2 and TRBJ1-3, with D tentatively TRBD1 (6 bases). This CDR3 contains 15 residues. V was pared by 1 base and J by 6 bases, with 13 bases between. Germline values: CDR1 LGHNA, CDR2 YNFKEQ.

V usage is TRBV6-1 and J usage is TRBJ2-5; the D gene could be TRBD1 or TRBD2 (5 bases each). The J call may be in error: the DNA end matches TRBJ2-7 better. The CDR3 runs to 12 residues. Germline V lookup: CDR1 MNHNS, CDR2 SASEGT. The CDR3 loop reads CASRGTPSEQYF. For the CDR3, the DNA is TGTGCCAGCAGGGGGACCCCCTCCGAGCAGTACTTC.

The chain carries TRBV30 and TRBJ1-2; 7 bases are shared with TRBD1. Germline-derived CDR1 and CDR2 are GTSNPN and SVGIG (reference sequence). The ends lost 0 bases at V and 4 bases at J; junction bases unmatched: 5. The CDR3 totals 14 residues. The CDR3 sequence is CAWSVRGQSYGYTF. CDR3 DNA sequence: TGTGCCTGGAGTGTAAGGGGACAGTCCTATGGCTACACCTTC.

This chain links TRBV19 with TRBJ2-1; D is possibly TRBD1 (5 bases). The CDR3 length is 14 residues. Germline V CDR1 and CDR2: LNHDA, SQIVND (reference sequence). The V gene lost 3 bases and the J gene lost 7 bases, with 13 bases spanning the gap. CDR3 nucleotides: TGTGCCAGTAGTATTGGTGGGGCCGGGAATGAGCAGTTCTTC. Its protein is CASSIGGAGNEQFF. Filled out from reference TRBV19 and TRBJ2-1, the complete variable domain reads DGGITQSPKYLFRKEGQNVTLSCEQNLNHDAMYWYRQDPGQGLRLIYYSQIVNDFQKGDIAEGYSVSREKKESFPLTVTSAQKNPTAFYLCASSIGGAGNEQFFGPGTRLTVL.

The chain is built from TRBV7-2 and TRBJ2-1, with D hard to call. Deletions cut 0 bases from V and 6 bases from J, with 12 bases between. CDR1 SGHTA and CDR2 FQGNSA come from the germline V gene. This CDR3 contains 15 residues. The CDR3 spells CASSLATAAFNEQFF. CDR3 sequence (DNA): TGTGCCAGCAGCTTAGCGACGGCCGCGTTCAATGAGCAGTTCTTC.

This clone was counted only a few times. The chain recombines TRBV7-9 with TRBJ2-5; D not certain. The CDR3 spans 16 residues. Between the trimmed V and J ends, which lost 5 bases and 4 bases, there was a span of 20 bases. Per germline, CDR1 SEHNR and CDR2 FQNEAQ (reference sequence). The CDR3 protein is CASSRIQTPEPETQYF. Written as DNA, the CDR3 is TGTGCCAGCAGCCGTATACAGACACCAGAACCAGAGACCCAGTACTTC. The variable domain in full, completed from reference TRBV7-9 and TRBJ2-5, reads DTGVSQNPRHKITKRGQNVTFRCDPISEHNRLYWYRQTLGQGPEFLTYFQNEAQLEKSRLLSDRFSAERPKGSFSTLEIQRTEQGDSAMYLCASSRIQTPEPETQYFGPGTRLLVL.

The genes are TRBV5-1 and TRBJ2-7; possibly TRBD2 for D (7 bases). Looked up from germline, CDR1 is SGHRS and CDR2 is YFSETQ. The V end was cut by 0 bases, the J end by 4 bases, with 20 bases between. This CDR3 is built from 17 residues. The CDR3 DNA reads TGCGCCAGCAGCTTGGGGCTCGGGGGGCGCGTTGATTACGAGCAGTACTTC. Protein sequence: CASSLGLGGRVDYEQYF.

The genes are TRBV6-5 and TRBJ2-7, with D hard to call. The V gene lost 6 bases and the J gene lost 5 bases, with 8 bases spanning the gap. CDR1 MNHEY and CDR2 SVGAGI come from the germline V gene. This CDR3 is 11 amino acids long. The CDR3 is CASSTRDEQYF. CDR3 DNA sequence: TGTGCCAGCAGCACAAGGGACGAGCAGTACTTC.

The chain has TRBV15 and TRBJ1-4; D is perhaps TRBD1 (5 bases). Germline-derived CDR1 and CDR2 are LNHNV and YYDKDF (reference sequence). Trimming cost V 8 bases and J 7 bases, with 17 bases left between them. The CDR3 contains 14 residues. The chain's CDR3 is CATSQRGAGEKLFF. The CDR3 region has the DNA TGTGCCACCTCCCAGAGGGGCGCCGGTGAAAAACTGTTTTTT.

The rearrangement uses TRBV6-5 and TRBJ1-1; possibly TRBD1 for D (5 bases). The germline gives CDR1 MNHEY, CDR2 SVGAGI. Between the trimmed V and J ends, which lost 6 bases and 4 bases, there was a span of 15 bases. The CDR3 runs to 14 residues. CDR3 DNA: TGTGCCAGCAGGCCAATCGACAGAGGCACTGAAGCTTTCTTT. Its protein product is CASRPIDRGTEAFF.